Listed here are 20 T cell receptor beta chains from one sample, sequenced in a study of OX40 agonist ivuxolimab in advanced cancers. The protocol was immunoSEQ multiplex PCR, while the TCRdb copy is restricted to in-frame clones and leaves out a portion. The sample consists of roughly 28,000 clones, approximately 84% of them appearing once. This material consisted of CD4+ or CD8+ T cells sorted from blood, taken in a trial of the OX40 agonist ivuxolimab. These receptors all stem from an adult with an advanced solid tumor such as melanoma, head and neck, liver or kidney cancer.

The CDR3 coding sequence is TGTGCCAGCAGCCAAGATTTCGGGGGGCCTGAAGCTTTCTTT. Amino acid sequence: CASSQDFGGPEAFF. V gene TRBV4-2 combines with J gene TRBJ1-1; a weak D match, TRBD1 (6 bases). The germline V gene has CDR1 LGHNA and CDR2 YNFKEQ. Trimming cost V 0 bases and J 6 bases, with 11 bases left between them. The CDR3 totals 14 residues.

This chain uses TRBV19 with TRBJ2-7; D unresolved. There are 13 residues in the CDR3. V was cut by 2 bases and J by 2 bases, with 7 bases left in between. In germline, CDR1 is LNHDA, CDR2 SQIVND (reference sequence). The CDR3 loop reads CASSISLPYEQYF. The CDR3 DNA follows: TGTGCCAGTAGTATATCTTTGCCCTACGAGCAGTACTTC. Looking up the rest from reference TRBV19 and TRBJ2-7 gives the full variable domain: DGGITQSPKYLFRKEGQNVTLSCEQNLNHDAMYWYRQDPGQGLRLIYYSQIVNDFQKGDIAEGYSVSREKKESFPLTVTSAQKNPTAFYLCASSISLPYEQYFGPGTRLTVT.

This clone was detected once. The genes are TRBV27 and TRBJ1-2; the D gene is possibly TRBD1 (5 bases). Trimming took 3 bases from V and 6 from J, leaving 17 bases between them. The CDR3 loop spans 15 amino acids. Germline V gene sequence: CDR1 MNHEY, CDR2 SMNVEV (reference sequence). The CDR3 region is CASSFLPGTLDGYTF. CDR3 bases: TGTGCCAGCAGTTTTCTACCCGGGACGCTTGATGGCTACACCTTC.

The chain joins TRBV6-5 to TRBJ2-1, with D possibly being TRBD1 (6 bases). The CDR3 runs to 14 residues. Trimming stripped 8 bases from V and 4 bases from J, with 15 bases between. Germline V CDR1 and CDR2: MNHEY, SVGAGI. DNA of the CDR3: TGTGCCAGCTCCAGACAGGACCCTTACAATGAGCAGTTCTTC. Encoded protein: CASSRQDPYNEQFF.

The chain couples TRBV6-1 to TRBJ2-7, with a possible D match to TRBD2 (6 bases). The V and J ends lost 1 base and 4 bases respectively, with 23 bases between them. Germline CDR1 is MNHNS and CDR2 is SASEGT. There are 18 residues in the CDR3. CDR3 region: CASSEVYYSGASHYEQYF. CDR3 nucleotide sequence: TGTGCCAGCAGTGAAGTATATTACTCGGGAGCCTCCCATTACGAGCAGTACTTC.

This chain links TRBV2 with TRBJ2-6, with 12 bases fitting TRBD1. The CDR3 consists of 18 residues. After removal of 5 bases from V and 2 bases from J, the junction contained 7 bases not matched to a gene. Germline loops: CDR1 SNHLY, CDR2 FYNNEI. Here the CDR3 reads CASSSGQGAGAGANVLTF. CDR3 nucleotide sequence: TGTGCCAGCAGTTCGGGACAGGGGGCGGGCGCTGGGGCCAACGTCCTGACTTTC.

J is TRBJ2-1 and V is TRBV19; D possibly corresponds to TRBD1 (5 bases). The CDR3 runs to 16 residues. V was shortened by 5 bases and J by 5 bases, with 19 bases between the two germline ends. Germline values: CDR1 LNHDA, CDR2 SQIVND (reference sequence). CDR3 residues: CASSLWGPNPDNEQFF. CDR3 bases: TGTGCCAGTAGTCTATGGGGCCCTAATCCCGACAATGAGCAGTTCTTC.

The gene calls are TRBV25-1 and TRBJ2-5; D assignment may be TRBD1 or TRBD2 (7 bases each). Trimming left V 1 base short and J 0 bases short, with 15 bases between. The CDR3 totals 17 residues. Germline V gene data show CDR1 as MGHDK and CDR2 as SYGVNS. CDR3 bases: TGTGCCAGCAGTGAATGGGGGGAGGGGGCTTACCAAGAGACCCAGTACTTC. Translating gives CASSEWGEGAYQETQYF. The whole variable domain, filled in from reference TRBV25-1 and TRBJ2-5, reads EADIYQTPRYLVIGTGKKITLECSQTMGHDKMYWYQQDPGMELHLIHYSYGVNSTEKGDLSSESTVSRIRTEHFPLTLESARPSHTSQYLCASSEWGEGAYQETQYFGPGTRLLVL.

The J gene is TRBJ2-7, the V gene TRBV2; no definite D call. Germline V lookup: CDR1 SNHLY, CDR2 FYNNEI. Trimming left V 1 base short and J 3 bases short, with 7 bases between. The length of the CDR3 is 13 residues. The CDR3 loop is CASSEVGDYEQYF. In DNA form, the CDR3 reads TGTGCCAGCAGTGAAGTAGGAGACTACGAGCAGTACTTC.

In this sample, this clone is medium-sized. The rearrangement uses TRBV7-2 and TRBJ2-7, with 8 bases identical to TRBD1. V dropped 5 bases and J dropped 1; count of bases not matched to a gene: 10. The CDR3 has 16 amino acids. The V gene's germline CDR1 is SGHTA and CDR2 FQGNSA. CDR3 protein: CASSEAETGVSYEQYF. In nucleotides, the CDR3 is TGTGCCAGCAGCGAAGCAGAGACAGGGGTATCCTACGAGCAGTACTTC.

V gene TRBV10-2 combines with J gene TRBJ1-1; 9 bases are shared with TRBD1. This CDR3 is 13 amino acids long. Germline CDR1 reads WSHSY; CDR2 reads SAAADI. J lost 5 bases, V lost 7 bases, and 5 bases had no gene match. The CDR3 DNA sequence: TGCGCCAGCATGACAGGGGGTGGGACTGAAGCTTTCTTT. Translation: CASMTGGGTEAFF.

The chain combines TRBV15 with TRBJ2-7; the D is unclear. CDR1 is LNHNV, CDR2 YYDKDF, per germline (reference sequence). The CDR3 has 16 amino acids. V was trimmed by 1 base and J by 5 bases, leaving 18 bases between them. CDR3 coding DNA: TGTGCCACCAGCAGAGTATTTGGACCTAACGTCGACGAGCAGTACTTC. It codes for CATSRVFGPNVDEQYF. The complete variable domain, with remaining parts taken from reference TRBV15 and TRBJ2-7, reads DAMVIQNPRYQVTQFGKPVTLSCSQTLNHNVMYWYQQKSSQAPKLLFHYYDKDFNNEADTPDNFQSRRPNTSFCFLDIRSPGLGDTAMYLCATSRVFGPNVDEQYFGPGTRLTVT.

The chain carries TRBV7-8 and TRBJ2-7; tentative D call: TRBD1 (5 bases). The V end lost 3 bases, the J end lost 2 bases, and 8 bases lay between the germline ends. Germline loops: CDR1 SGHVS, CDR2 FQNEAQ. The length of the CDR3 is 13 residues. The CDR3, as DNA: TGTGCCAGCAGCTTCCAGGGCCCCTACGAGCAGTACTTC. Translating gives CASSFQGPYEQYF.

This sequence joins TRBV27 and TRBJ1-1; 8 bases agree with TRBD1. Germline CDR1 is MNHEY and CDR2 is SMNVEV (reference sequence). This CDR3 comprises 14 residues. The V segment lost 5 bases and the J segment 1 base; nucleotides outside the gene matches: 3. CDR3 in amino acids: CASSPGTGNTEAFF. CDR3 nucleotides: TGTGCCAGCAGTCCCGGGACAGGGAACACTGAAGCTTTCTTT.

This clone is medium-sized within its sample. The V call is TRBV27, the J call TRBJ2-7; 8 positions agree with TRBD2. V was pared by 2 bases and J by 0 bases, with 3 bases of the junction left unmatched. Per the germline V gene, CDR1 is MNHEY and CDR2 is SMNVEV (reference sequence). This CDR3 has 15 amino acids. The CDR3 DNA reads TGTGCCAGCAGTTTAGCTAGCGGGTTCTCCTACGAGCAGTACTTC. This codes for CASSLASGFSYEQYF.

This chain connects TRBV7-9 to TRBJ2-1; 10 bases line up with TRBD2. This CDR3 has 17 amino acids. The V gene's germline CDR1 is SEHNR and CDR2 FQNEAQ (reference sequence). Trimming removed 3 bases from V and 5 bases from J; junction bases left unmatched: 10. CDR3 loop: CASSLGSGRAVNNEQFF. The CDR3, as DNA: TGTGCCAGCAGCTTGGGGAGCGGGAGGGCCGTTAACAATGAGCAGTTCTTC.

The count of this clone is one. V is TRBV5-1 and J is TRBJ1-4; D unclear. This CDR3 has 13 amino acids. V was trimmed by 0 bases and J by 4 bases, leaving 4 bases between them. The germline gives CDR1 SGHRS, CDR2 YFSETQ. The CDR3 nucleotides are TGCGCCAGCAGCTTGGCCTATAATGAAAAACTGTTTTTT. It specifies CASSLAYNEKLFF.

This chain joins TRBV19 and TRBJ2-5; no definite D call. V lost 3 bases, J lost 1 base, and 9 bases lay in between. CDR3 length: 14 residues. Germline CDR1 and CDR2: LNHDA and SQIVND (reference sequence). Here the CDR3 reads CASSILPFQETQYF. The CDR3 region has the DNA TGTGCCAGTAGTATCCTCCCCTTCCAAGAGACCCAGTACTTC.

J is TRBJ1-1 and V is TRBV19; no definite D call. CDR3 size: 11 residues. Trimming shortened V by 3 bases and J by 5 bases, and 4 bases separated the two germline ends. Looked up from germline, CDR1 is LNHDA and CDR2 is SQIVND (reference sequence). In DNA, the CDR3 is TGTGCCAGTAGTATGGGGACTGAAGCTTTCTTT. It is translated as CASSMGTEAFF.

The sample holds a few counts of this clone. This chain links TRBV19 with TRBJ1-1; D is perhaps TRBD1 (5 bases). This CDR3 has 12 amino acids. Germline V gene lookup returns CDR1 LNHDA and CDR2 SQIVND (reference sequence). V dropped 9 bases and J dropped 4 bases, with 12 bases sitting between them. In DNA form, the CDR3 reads TGTGCCAGCAGGGATGTTGGCACTGAAGCTTTCTTT. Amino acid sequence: CASRDVGTEAFF.